These 11 T cell receptor beta chains were all obtained from the same sample, sequenced in a study of blood T cell repertoires in COVID-19. Sequencing was performed with immunoSEQ multiplex PCR; in TCRdb, only in-frame clones are kept and a portion is missing. The repertoire consists of 100,000 or so clones, with roughly 90% occurring once and the leading ten covering under 7.5%. Material: peripheral blood. The receptor set was obtained from a man between 70 and 80 years old with acute or convalescent COVID-19.

V gene TRBV3-1 (or the pseudogene TRBV3-2) combines with J gene TRBJ1-1; TRBD1 matches 7 bases. Germline V gives CDR1 LGHDT, CDR2 YNNKEL (reference sequence). The V and J ends lost 1 base and 5 bases, in that order; junction bases with no gene match: 4. This CDR3 region has 14 residues. The CDR3 reads CASSQATGRTEAFF. The CDR3 DNA sequence: TGTGCCAGCAGCCAAGCGACAGGGAGGACTGAAGCTTTCTTT.

J is TRBJ1-1 and V is TRBV27; 8 bases are a match to TRBD1. V was pared by 8 bases and J by 8 bases, with 10 bases of the junction left unmatched. CDR1 and CDR2 from the germline V gene are MNHEY and SMNVEV (reference sequence). The CDR3 spans 13 residues. CDR3 bases: TGTGCCAGCCGGACAGGGTTTTACTCCGAAGCTTTCTTT. It is translated as CASRTGFYSEAFF.

CDR3 amino acids: CASSPVAGADTQYF. CDR3 nucleotides: TGTGCCAGCAGCCCAGTCGCGGGGGCAGATACGCAGTATTTT. This chain joins TRBV11-2 and TRBJ2-3; 7 bases line up with TRBD2. From germline, CDR1 is SGHAT and CDR2 FQNNGV. V was clipped by 5 bases and J by 4 bases; unmatched bases: 6. The CDR3 contains 14 residues.

The chain uses TRBV9 and TRBJ1-3; 7 nucleotides agree with TRBD1. The CDR3 runs to 15 residues. With V trimmed by 0 bases and J by 3 bases, 3 bases remained unmatched. Germline CDR1 is SGDLS and CDR2 is YYNGEE. The CDR3 DNA sequence: TGTGCCAGCAGCGTAGGGACAGGTCATGGAAACACCATATATTTT. Translated, it gives CASSVGTGHGNTIYF.

The chain joins TRBV12-5 to TRBJ1-5; weak D call: TRBD1 (5 bases). Germline lookup yields CDR1 LGHNT and CDR2 FRNRAP. This CDR3 spans 14 amino acids. V lost 7 bases and J lost 7, with 17 bases in between. The CDR3 sequence: CASALTDLRQPQHF. In DNA form, the CDR3 reads TGTGCTAGTGCCCTGACAGACCTTCGACAGCCCCAGCATTTT. The full variable domain, with the rest looked up from reference TRBV12-5 and TRBJ1-5, is DARVTQTPRHKVTEMGQEVTMRCQPILGHNTVFWYRQTMMQGLELLAYFRNRAPLDDSGMPKDRFSAEMPDATLATLKIQPSEPRDSAVYFCASALTDLRQPQHFGDGTRLSIL.

J is TRBJ2-7 and V is TRBV7-9; 8 positions match TRBD2. The CDR3 extends over 15 amino acids. The germline V gene has CDR1 SEHNR and CDR2 FQNEAQ (reference sequence). J was trimmed by 6 bases and V by 0 bases; bases with no gene match: 7. The CDR3 nucleotides read TGTGCCAGCAGCTTAGCGGGCGGGGGGTATCCCGAGCAGTACTTC. Residues: CASSLAGGGYPEQYF.

This clone is a singleton in its sample. This chain joins TRBV4-2 and TRBJ2-3; 8 bases agree with TRBD2. The CDR3 length is 16 residues. V lost 4 bases and J lost 0; bases outside the gene matches: 6. CDR1 LGHNA and CDR2 YNFKEQ come from the germline V gene. The CDR3 coding sequence is TGTGCCAGCAGCCCTTACCGCGGGGGGAGCACAGATACGCAGTATTTT. Amino acid sequence: CASSPYRGGSTDTQYF.

This rearrangement joins TRBV6-5 to TRBJ1-6; TRBD1 aligns across 10 bases. The CDR3 totals 15 residues. Per germline, CDR1 MNHEY and CDR2 SVGAGI. J lost 7 bases, V lost 4 bases, and 4 bases had no gene match. CDR3 sequence reads: CASSSPGQGNSPLHF. The CDR3 DNA is TGTGCCAGCAGTTCCCCGGGACAGGGGAATTCACCCCTCCACTTT.

At least ten counts were recorded for this clone. The chain uses TRBV9 and TRBJ2-2; maybe TRBD1 (6 bases). The CDR3 consists of 15 residues. Germline V lookup: CDR1 SGDLS, CDR2 YYNGEE. The V end lost 3 bases, the J end lost 6 bases, and 15 bases lay between the germline ends. The CDR3 region is CASSAPDSLAGELFF. DNA for the CDR3: TGTGCCAGCAGCGCGCCGGACAGTCTCGCCGGGGAGCTGTTTTTT.

The chain has TRBV11-3 and TRBJ1-2; possible D gene TRBD1, 5 bases. Per germline, CDR1 SGHNT and CDR2 YENEEA. V lost 3 bases and J lost 4, with 6 bases in between. This CDR3 region has 12 residues. The CDR3 sequence: CASSFDSYGYTF. The DNA for the CDR3 is TGTGCCAGCAGCTTCGACAGCTATGGCTACACCTTC.

The chain combines TRBV13 with TRBJ1-2; 7 nucleotides agree with TRBD1. Per the germline V gene, CDR1 is PRHDT and CDR2 is FYEKMQ (reference sequence). V dropped 3 bases and J dropped 7; count of bases not matched to a gene: 8. This CDR3 contains 14 residues. The CDR3 bases are TGTGCCAGCAGCTTGGGACAGAGCGGTCGTGGCTACACCTTC. This sequence encodes CASSLGQSGRGYTF. Full variable domain (missing parts from reference TRBV13 and TRBJ1-2): AAGVIQSPRHLIKEKRETATLKCYPIPRHDTVYWYQQGPGQDPQFLISFYEKMQSDKGSIPDRFSAQQFSDYHSELNMSSLELGDSALYFCASSLGQSGRGYTFGSGTRLTVV.